Listed below are T cell receptor beta chains from one sample, sequenced in a study of cytomegalovirus exposure and HLA in healthy donors. Assay used: immunoSEQ multiplex PCR; TCRdb lists only in-frame clones, some missing. The table records more than 95,000 clones, approximately 94% of them present only once. Sequencing was carried out using PBMCs. All receptors derive from a man between 18 and 35 years old in good health and CMV-seronegative. CDR3s include the opening cysteine and the closing phenylalanine or tryptophan. The D gene is left open where the match is weak. The listing skips clone size in some rows; elsewhere it reads once, few, many or a size class.

d_gene: NA; v_gene: TRBV9; j_gene: TRBJ1-1; abundance: NA; CDR3aa: CASSVDGPTEAFF; CDR3nt: TGTGCCAGCAGCGTAGATGGCCCGACTGAAGCTTTCTTT
d_gene: TRBD2; v_gene: TRBV6-5; j_gene: TRBJ2-1; abundance: NA; CDR3aa: CASIGLGNPYNEQFF; CDR3nt: TGTGCCAGCATTGGACTAGGGAACCCCTACAATGAGCAGTTCTTC
d_gene: NA; v_gene: TRBV29-1; j_gene: TRBJ2-3; abundance: NA; CDR3aa: CSAGGQQTFTDTQYF; CDR3nt: TGCAGCGCCGGAGGACAGCAAACTTTCACAGATACGCAGTATTTT
d_gene: TRBD1; v_gene: TRBV30; j_gene: TRBJ2-2; abundance: NA; CDR3aa: CAWTADRGPGELFF; CDR3nt: TGTGCCTGGACTGCTGACAGGGGGCCCGGGGAGCTGTTTTTT
d_gene: NA; v_gene: TRBV29-1; j_gene: TRBJ1-4; abundance: once; CDR3aa: CSVATGGVGEKLFF; CDR3nt: TGCAGCGTGGCTACAGGAGGGGTTGGTGAAAAACTGTTTTTT
d_gene: TRBD1; v_gene: TRBV29-1; j_gene: TRBJ2-7; abundance: NA; CDR3aa: CSVVAGTGLDEQYF; CDR3nt: TGCAGCGTTGTCGCAGGGACAGGGTTGGACGAGCAGTACTTC
d_gene: TRBD2; v_gene: TRBV9; j_gene: TRBJ2-1; abundance: NA; CDR3aa: CASSSGLAGQGQFF; CDR3nt: TGTGCCAGCAGCTCGGGACTAGCGGGACAGGGGCAGTTCTTC
d_gene: TRBD2; v_gene: TRBV5-1; j_gene: TRBJ2-5; abundance: NA; CDR3aa: CASSLGGGLAGETQYF; CDR3nt: TGCGCCAGCAGCTTGGGGGGAGGACTAGCTGGGGAGACCCAGTACTTC
d_gene: NA; v_gene: TRBV29-1; j_gene: TRBJ2-7; abundance: NA; CDR3aa: CSAVGGNGYEQYF; CDR3nt: TGCAGCGCCGTGGGGGGAAACGGGTACGAGCAGTACTTC
d_gene: TRBD2; v_gene: TRBV19; j_gene: TRBJ2-2; abundance: once; CDR3aa: CASTTSGRGTGELFF; CDR3nt: TGTGCCAGTACCACTAGCGGGAGGGGCACCGGGGAGCTGTTTTTT
d_gene: TRBD1; v_gene: TRBV7-8; j_gene: TRBJ1-4; abundance: NA; CDR3aa: CASSHGQGNEKLFF; CDR3nt: TGTGCCAGCAGTCACGGACAGGGAAATGAAAAACTGTTTTTT
d_gene: TRBD2; v_gene: TRBV7-9; j_gene: TRBJ2-3; abundance: NA; CDR3aa: CASSLSGSGTDTQYF; CDR3nt: TGTGCCAGCAGCTTAAGCGGGAGTGGGACAGATACGCAGTATTTT
d_gene: TRBD1; v_gene: TRBV30; j_gene: TRBJ1-2; abundance: once; CDR3aa: CAWSQLRTGHGYTF; CDR3nt: TGTGCCTGGAGTCAACTTAGGACAGGGCATGGCTACACCTTC
d_gene: NA; v_gene: TRBV11-1; j_gene: TRBJ2-1; abundance: NA; CDR3aa: CASSPPAYNEQFF; CDR3nt: TGTGCCAGCAGCCCTCCCGCCTACAATGAGCAGTTCTTC
d_gene: NA; v_gene: TRBV6-5; j_gene: TRBJ1-2; abundance: NA; CDR3aa: CASSPWSSGGYGYTF; CDR3nt: TGTGCCAGCAGTCCATGGAGTTCTGGAGGCTATGGCTACACCTTC
d_gene: NA; v_gene: TRBV5-6; j_gene: TRBJ1-4; abundance: NA; CDR3aa: CASSFGATNEKLFF; CDR3nt: TGTGCCAGCAGCTTCGGAGCAACTAATGAAAAACTGTTTTTT
d_gene: NA; v_gene: TRBV5-4; j_gene: TRBJ1-1; abundance: NA; CDR3aa: CASTSQQGFTEAFF; CDR3nt: TGTGCCAGCACCTCTCAGCAGGGCTTCACTGAAGCTTTCTTT
d_gene: TRBD1; v_gene: TRBV5-6; j_gene: TRBJ1-1; abundance: NA; CDR3aa: CASSTRQGMNTEAFF; CDR3nt: TGTGCCAGCAGCACAAGACAGGGCATGAACACTGAAGCTTTCTTT
d_gene: NA; v_gene: TRBV28; j_gene: TRBJ1-5; abundance: NA; CDR3aa: CASSLLDGGQPQHF; CDR3nt: TGTGCCAGCAGTTTGCTGGATGGGGGGCAGCCCCAGCATTTT
d_gene: NA; v_gene: TRBV4-3; j_gene: TRBJ2-3; abundance: NA; CDR3aa: CASSQGRDSGFNTQYF; CDR3nt: TGCGCCAGCAGCCAGGGCCGGGACTCCGGCTTTAATACGCAGTATTTT
d_gene: TRBD1; v_gene: TRBV28; j_gene: TRBJ2-2; abundance: NA; CDR3aa: CASSPPSRTGETGELFF; CDR3nt: TGTGCCAGCAGTCCCCCATCTCGGACAGGGGAGACCGGGGAGCTGTTTTTT
d_gene: TRBD2; v_gene: TRBV7-6; j_gene: TRBJ2-2; abundance: once; CDR3aa: CASSLASGANTGELFF; CDR3nt: TGTGCCAGCAGTTTGGCTAGCGGGGCGAACACCGGGGAGCTGTTTTTT
d_gene: TRBD2; v_gene: TRBV7-3; j_gene: TRBJ2-1; abundance: NA; CDR3aa: CASSLELAGAGEQFF; CDR3nt: TGTGCCAGCAGCTTAGAGCTAGCGGGAGCGGGTGAGCAGTTCTTC
d_gene: TRBD2; v_gene: TRBV29-1; j_gene: TRBJ2-1; abundance: once; CDR3aa: CSVVGTSASYNEQFF; CDR3nt: TGCAGCGTTGTCGGGACTAGCGCTTCCTACAATGAGCAGTTCTTC
d_gene: TRBD1; v_gene: TRBV7-9; j_gene: TRBJ1-4; abundance: NA; CDR3aa: CASSSLGQAGEKLFF; CDR3nt: TGTGCCAGCAGCTCCTTGGGACAGGCAGGTGAAAAACTGTTTTTT
d_gene: NA; v_gene: TRBV5-6; j_gene: TRBJ1-1; abundance: NA; CDR3aa: CASSSVLAGFTEAFF; CDR3nt: TGTGCCAGCAGCTCGGTGTTGGCAGGGTTCACTGAAGCTTTCTTT
d_gene: TRBD1; v_gene: TRBV7-9; j_gene: TRBJ2-7; abundance: NA; CDR3aa: CASSRVWTGSSYEQYF; CDR3nt: TGTGCCAGCAGCCGCGTCTGGACAGGGAGCTCCTACGAGCAGTACTTC
d_gene: TRBD2; v_gene: TRBV7-9; j_gene: TRBJ2-1; abundance: NA; CDR3aa: CASSYSGRAYNEQFF; CDR3nt: TGTGCCAGCAGCTATAGTGGGAGGGCGTACAATGAGCAGTTCTTC
d_gene: TRBD1; v_gene: TRBV4-1; j_gene: TRBJ2-5; abundance: NA; CDR3aa: CASSQDRGRGGEETQYF; CDR3nt: TGCGCCAGCAGCCAAGATAGGGGCAGAGGGGGCGAAGAGACCCAGTACTTC
d_gene: NA; v_gene: TRBV28; j_gene: TRBJ2-1; abundance: NA; CDR3aa: CASRGAGAYNEQFF; CDR3nt: TGTGCCAGCAGGGGGGCGGGGGCATACAATGAGCAGTTCTTC
d_gene: TRBD1; v_gene: TRBV27; j_gene: TRBJ1-3; abundance: once; CDR3aa: CASSPTGRASGNTIYF; CDR3nt: TGTGCCAGCAGTCCGACAGGGCGGGCTTCTGGAAACACCATATATTTT
d_gene: NA; v_gene: TRBV4-3; j_gene: TRBJ1-5; abundance: NA; CDR3aa: CASSQDPPGFSNQPQHF; CDR3nt: TGCGCCAGCAGCCAAGATCCCCCAGGCTTTAGCAATCAGCCCCAGCATTTT
d_gene: NA; v_gene: TRBV9; j_gene: TRBJ2-2; abundance: NA; CDR3aa: CASSVGQLLANTGELFF; CDR3nt: TGTGCCAGCAGCGTAGGACAGCTACTCGCGAACACCGGGGAGCTGTTTTTT
d_gene: TRBD1; v_gene: TRBV28; j_gene: TRBJ1-2; abundance: NA; CDR3aa: CASSLAGGRGSGYTF; CDR3nt: TGTGCCAGCAGTCTCGCAGGGGGCAGGGGGAGCGGCTACACCTTC
d_gene: TRBD2; v_gene: TRBV11-3; j_gene: TRBJ2-2; abundance: NA; CDR3aa: CASSLRYLAAYTGELFF; CDR3nt: TGTGCCAGCAGCTTACGTTACCTAGCGGCTTACACCGGGGAGCTGTTTTTT
d_gene: TRBD2; v_gene: TRBV5-1; j_gene: TRBJ2-1; abundance: once; CDR3aa: CASSLGGSGRANEQFF; CDR3nt: TGCGCCAGCAGCCTGGGAGGGAGCGGGAGGGCCAATGAGCAGTTCTTC
d_gene: TRBD2; v_gene: TRBV7-9; j_gene: TRBJ2-7; abundance: NA; CDR3aa: CASSLAAGVAEQYF; CDR3nt: TGTGCCAGCAGCTTAGCGGCGGGAGTTGCCGAGCAGTACTTC
d_gene: NA; v_gene: TRBV30; j_gene: TRBJ2-1; abundance: NA; CDR3aa: CAWRRYSYNEQFF; CDR3nt: TGTGCCTGGAGACGGTACTCCTACAATGAGCAGTTCTTC
d_gene: NA; v_gene: TRBV27; j_gene: TRBJ2-1; abundance: NA; CDR3aa: CASSSGMTRNEQFF; CDR3nt: TGTGCCAGCAGTTCAGGGATGACCCGCAATGAGCAGTTCTTC
d_gene: TRBD1; v_gene: TRBV11-2; j_gene: TRBJ2-2; abundance: NA; CDR3aa: CASSPGTGTAGELFF; CDR3nt: TGTGCCAGCAGCCCCGGGACAGGGACCGCCGGGGAGCTGTTTTTT
d_gene: TRBD1; v_gene: TRBV15; j_gene: TRBJ1-1; abundance: NA; CDR3aa: CATRQGTNTEAFF; CDR3nt: TGTGCCACCCGACAGGGTACGAACACTGAAGCTTTCTTT
d_gene: TRBD2; v_gene: TRBV4-3; j_gene: TRBJ2-7; abundance: NA; CDR3aa: CASSQDSPLSSGFLGEQYF; CDR3nt: TGCGCCAGCAGCCAAGATTCTCCCCTGAGTAGCGGGTTCCTGGGGGAGCAGTACTTC
d_gene: NA; v_gene: TRBV5-4; j_gene: TRBJ2-7; abundance: NA; CDR3aa: CASSLGGDSYEQYF; CDR3nt: TGTGCCAGCAGCTTGGGGGGGGATTCCTACGAGCAGTACTTC
d_gene: TRBD2; v_gene: TRBV7-2; j_gene: TRBJ2-3; abundance: once; CDR3aa: CASSPREGSTQYF; CDR3nt: TGTGCCAGCAGCCCGCGGGAGGGTAGTACGCAGTATTTT
d_gene: NA; v_gene: TRBV6-5; j_gene: TRBJ2-5; abundance: NA; CDR3aa: CASSGGASADKVYF; CDR3nt: TGTGCCAGCAGTGGCGGGGCTAGCGCCGATAAGGTGTACTTC
d_gene: NA; v_gene: TRBV30; j_gene: TRBJ1-2; abundance: NA; CDR3aa: CAWSDRQIYGYTF; CDR3nt: TGTGCCTGGAGTGACAGACAGATCTATGGCTACACCTTC
d_gene: TRBD1; v_gene: TRBV5-8; j_gene: TRBJ2-7; abundance: NA; CDR3aa: CASSFQGASYEQYF; CDR3nt: TGTGCCAGCAGCTTCCAGGGGGCATCCTACGAGCAGTACTTC